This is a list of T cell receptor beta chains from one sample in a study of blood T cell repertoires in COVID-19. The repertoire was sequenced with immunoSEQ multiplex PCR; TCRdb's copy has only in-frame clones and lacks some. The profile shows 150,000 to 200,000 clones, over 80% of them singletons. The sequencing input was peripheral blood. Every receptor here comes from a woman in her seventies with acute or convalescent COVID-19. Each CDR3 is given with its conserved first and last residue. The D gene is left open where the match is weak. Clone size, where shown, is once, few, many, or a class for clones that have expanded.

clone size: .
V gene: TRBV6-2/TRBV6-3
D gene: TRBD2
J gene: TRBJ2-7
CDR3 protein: CASSDTRGGYEQYF
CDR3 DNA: TGTGCCAGCAGTGACACTAGGGGAGGGTACGAGCAGTACTTC

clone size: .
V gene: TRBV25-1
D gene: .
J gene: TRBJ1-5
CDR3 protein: CASSVTGSNQPQHF
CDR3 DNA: TGTGCCAGCAGTGTCACAGGTAGCAATCAGCCCCAGCATTTT

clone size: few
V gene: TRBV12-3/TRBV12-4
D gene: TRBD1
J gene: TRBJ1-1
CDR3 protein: CASRGTAPYKVVF
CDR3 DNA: TGTGCCAGCAGAGGGACAGCTCCATACAAAGTAGTCTTT

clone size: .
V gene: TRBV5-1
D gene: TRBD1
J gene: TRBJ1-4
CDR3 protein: CASSTQGAGNEKLFF
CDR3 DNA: TGCGCCAGCAGCACCCAGGGGGCTGGAAATGAAAAACTGTTTTTT

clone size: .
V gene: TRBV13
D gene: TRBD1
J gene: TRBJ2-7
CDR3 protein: CASSPGQASYEQYF
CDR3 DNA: TGTGCCAGCAGCCCAGGACAGGCAAGCTACGAGCAGTACTTC

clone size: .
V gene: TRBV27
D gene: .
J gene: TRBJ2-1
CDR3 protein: CASSDPPDGSIYNEQFF
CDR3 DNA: TGTGCCAGCAGTGACCCTCCCGACGGGAGTATCTACAATGAGCAGTTCTTC

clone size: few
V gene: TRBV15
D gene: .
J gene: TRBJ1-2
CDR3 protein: CATSRDGVGGSFYGYTF
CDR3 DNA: TGTGCCACCAGCAGAGATGGGGTTGGCGGGTCTTTCTATGGCTACACCTTC

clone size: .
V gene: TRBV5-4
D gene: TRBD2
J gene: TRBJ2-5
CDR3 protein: CASSRGTSGRNQETQYF
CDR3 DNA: TGTGCCAGCAGCCGTGGGACTAGCGGGAGGAACCAAGAGACCCAGTACTTC

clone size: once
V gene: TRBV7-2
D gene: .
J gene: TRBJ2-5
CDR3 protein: CATRDGGETQYF
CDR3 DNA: TGTGCCACACGGGACGGGGGAGAGACCCAGTACTTC

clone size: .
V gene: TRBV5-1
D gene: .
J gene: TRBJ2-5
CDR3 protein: CASSFEETQYF
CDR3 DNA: TGCGCCAGCAGCTTTGAGGAGACCCAGTACTTC

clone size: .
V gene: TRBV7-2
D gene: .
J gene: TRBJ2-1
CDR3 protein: CASSFGGGRKLREQFF
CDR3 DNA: TGTGCCAGCAGCTTTGGGGGCGGGAGAAAACTGCGGGAGCAGTTCTTC

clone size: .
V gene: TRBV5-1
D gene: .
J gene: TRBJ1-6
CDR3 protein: CASSLDGGDNSPLHF
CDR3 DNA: TGCGCCAGCAGCTTGGATGGGGGCGATAATTCACCCCTCCACTTT

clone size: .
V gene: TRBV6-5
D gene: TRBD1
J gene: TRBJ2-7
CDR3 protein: CASGSGQEVYEQYF
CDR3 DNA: TGTGCCAGCGGTTCGGGACAGGAGGTCTACGAGCAGTACTTC

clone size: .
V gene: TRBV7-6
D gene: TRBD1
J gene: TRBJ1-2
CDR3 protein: CASSTRDSYGYTF
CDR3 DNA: TGTGCCAGCAGCACCCGGGACAGCTATGGCTACACCTTC

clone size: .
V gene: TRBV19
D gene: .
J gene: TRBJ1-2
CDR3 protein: CASSRDTVLGYTF
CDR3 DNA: TGTGCCAGTAGTAGGGACACCGTACTGGGCTACACCTTC

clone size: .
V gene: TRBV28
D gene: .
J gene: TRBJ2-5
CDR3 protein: CASSPQGLETQYF
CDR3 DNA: TGTGCCAGCAGCCCACAGGGTTTAGAGACCCAGTACTTC

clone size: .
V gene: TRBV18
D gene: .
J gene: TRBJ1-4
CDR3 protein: CASSPFAGYNEKLFF
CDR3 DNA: TGTGCCAGCTCACCATTCGCAGGGTATAATGAAAAACTGTTTTTT

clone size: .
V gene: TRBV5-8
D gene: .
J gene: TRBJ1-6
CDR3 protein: CASSLATGGNSPLHF
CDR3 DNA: TGTGCCAGCAGCTTGGCCACGGGGGGAAATTCACCCCTCCACTTT

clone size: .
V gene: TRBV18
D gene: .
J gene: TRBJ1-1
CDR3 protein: CASSPFNRVNTEAFF
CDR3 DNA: TGTGCCAGCTCACCATTTAATCGAGTGAACACTGAAGCTTTCTTT

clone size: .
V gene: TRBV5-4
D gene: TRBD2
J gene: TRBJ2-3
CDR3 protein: CASSLALAGGADTQYF
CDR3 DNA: TGTGCCAGCAGCTTGGCCTTAGCGGGGGGGGCAGATACGCAGTATTTT

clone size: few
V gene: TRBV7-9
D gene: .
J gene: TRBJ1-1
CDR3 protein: CASSSAVLEAFF
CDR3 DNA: TGTGCCAGCAGCTCCGCGGTTTTAGAAGCTTTCTTT

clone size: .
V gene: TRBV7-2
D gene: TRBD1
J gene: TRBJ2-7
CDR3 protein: CASSLTGGVHEQYF
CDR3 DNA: TGTGCCAGCAGCTTAACAGGGGGAGTCCACGAGCAGTACTTC

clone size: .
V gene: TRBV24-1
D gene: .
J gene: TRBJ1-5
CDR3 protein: CATSDGQQNQPQHF
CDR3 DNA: TGTGCCACCAGTGATGGACAGCAGAATCAGCCCCAGCATTTT

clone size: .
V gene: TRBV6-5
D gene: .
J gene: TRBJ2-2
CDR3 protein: CASSYSRGTGELFF
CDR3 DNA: TGTGCCAGCAGTTACTCGAGGGGGACCGGGGAGCTGTTTTTT

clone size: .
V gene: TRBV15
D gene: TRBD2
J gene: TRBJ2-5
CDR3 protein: CATSRSPIGAGVETQYF
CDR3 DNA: TGTGCCACCAGCAGATCCCCGATCGGGGCGGGAGTAGAGACCCAGTACTTC

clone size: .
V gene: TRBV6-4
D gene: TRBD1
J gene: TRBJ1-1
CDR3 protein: CASSETGGNTEAFF
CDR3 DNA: TGTGCCAGCAGTGAGACAGGGGGAAACACTGAAGCTTTCTTT

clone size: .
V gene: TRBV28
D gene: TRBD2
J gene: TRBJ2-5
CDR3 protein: CASSLLTSGVNRETQYF
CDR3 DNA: TGTGCCAGCAGTTTACTGACTAGCGGGGTGAACCGGGAGACCCAGTACTTC

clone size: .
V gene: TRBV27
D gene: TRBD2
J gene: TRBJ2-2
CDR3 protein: CASSPSGGYTGELFF
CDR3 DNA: TGTGCCAGCAGTCCCTCGGGAGGGTACACCGGGGAGCTGTTTTTT